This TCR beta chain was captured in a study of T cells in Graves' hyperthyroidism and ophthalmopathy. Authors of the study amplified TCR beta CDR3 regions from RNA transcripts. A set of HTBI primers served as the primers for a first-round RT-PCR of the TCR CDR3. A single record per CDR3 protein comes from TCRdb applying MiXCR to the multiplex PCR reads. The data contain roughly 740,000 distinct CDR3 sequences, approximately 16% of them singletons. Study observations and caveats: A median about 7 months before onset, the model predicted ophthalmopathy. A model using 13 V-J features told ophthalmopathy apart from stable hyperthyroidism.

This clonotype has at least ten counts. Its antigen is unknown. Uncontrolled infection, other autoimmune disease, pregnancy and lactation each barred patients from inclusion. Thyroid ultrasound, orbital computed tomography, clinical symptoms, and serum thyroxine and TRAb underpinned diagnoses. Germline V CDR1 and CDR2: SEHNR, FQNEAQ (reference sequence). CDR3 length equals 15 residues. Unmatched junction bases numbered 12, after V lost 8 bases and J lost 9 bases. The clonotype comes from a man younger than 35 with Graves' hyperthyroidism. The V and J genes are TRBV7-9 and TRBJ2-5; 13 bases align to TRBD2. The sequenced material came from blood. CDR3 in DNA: TGTGCCAGCCCACCACTAGCGGGAGGGTATCTGTCCCAGTACTTC. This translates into CASPPLAGGYLSQYF.